This passage covers 25 T cell receptor beta chains from one sample sequenced in a study of shared clonotypes between healthy human individuals. As defined, naive CD8 cells were CD45RO-negative and positively selected for CCR7, with terminally differentiated effector memory CD45RA+ cells excluded. Some clones are missing from TCRdb's copy, which holds only in-frame ones; the method was immunoSEQ multiplex PCR. The repertoire holds 550,000 to 600,000 clones, with roughly 98% as singletons. The sequencing input was naive CD8+ T cells sorted from blood. These receptors originate from a man aged 30 to 45 in good health.

The V gene is TRBV9, the J gene TRBJ2-1; TRBD2 matches at 8 bases. Trimming took 0 bases from V and 8 from J; bases not matched to a gene: 7. The CDR3 contains 15 residues. Germline lookup yields CDR1 SGDLS and CDR2 YYNGEE. In nucleotides, the CDR3 is TGTGCCAGCAGCGTAGGGAGCGGGAGAGTATATGAGCAGTTCTTC. Its translation: CASSVGSGRVYEQFF.

As regards this clone: Additional DNA sequences in this sample encode the identical CDR3. The rearrangement links TRBV7-6 to TRBJ2-1, with TRBD1 matching over 9 bases. The germline V gene has CDR1 SGHVS and CDR2 FNYEAQ. V was clipped by 4 bases and J by 4 bases; unmatched bases: 5. This CDR3 is 15 amino acids long. The CDR3 nucleotides read TGTGCCAGCAGCTCCGGACAGGGGCCATACAATGAGCAGTTCTTC. The encoded protein is CASSSGQGPYNEQFF. Complete variable domain (other parts from reference TRBV7-6 and TRBJ2-1): GAGVSQSPRYKVTKRGQDVALRCDPISGHVSLYWYRQALGQGPEFLTYFNYEAQQDKSGLPNDRFSAERPEGSISTLTIQRTEQRDSAMYRCASSSGQGPYNEQFFGPGTRLTVL.

The chain carries TRBV19 and TRBJ2-1; a weak D match, TRBD2 (5 bases). Germline V lookup: CDR1 LNHDA, CDR2 SQIVND (reference sequence). Trimming stripped 3 bases from V and 4 bases from J, with 10 bases between. CDR3 length: 14 residues. The CDR3 protein is CASSMREFYNEQFF. The CDR3 DNA is TGTGCCAGTAGTATGAGGGAGTTTTACAATGAGCAGTTCTTC.

The chain joins TRBV7-9 to TRBJ1-1; D is uncertain. V was shortened by 6 bases and J by 3 bases, with 14 bases between the two germline ends. Germline CDR1 reads SEHNR; CDR2 reads FQNEAQ (reference sequence). CDR3 length: 14 amino acids. The CDR3 is CASRSGALDTEAFF. CDR3 DNA sequence: TGTGCCAGCAGATCAGGTGCTCTTGACACTGAAGCTTTCTTT.

The chain links TRBV13 to TRBJ2-3, with no clear D. Germline values: CDR1 PRHDT, CDR2 FYEKMQ (reference sequence). V lost 6 bases and J lost 3, with 10 bases in between. The CDR3 spans 13 residues. CDR3 coding DNA: TGTGCCAGCAGTTCTACTGGAACAGATACGCAGTATTTT. Translated, it gives CASSSTGTDTQYF.

This chain links TRBV9 with TRBJ2-3; 8 bases match TRBD2. This CDR3 has 16 residues. Per the germline V gene, CDR1 is SGDLS and CDR2 is YYNGEE. V lost 4 bases to trimming and J lost 0 bases; unmatched junction nucleotides: 7. The DNA of the CDR3 is TGTGCCAGCAGCCTACGACTAGCGTCTAGCACAGATACGCAGTATTTT. The encoded protein is CASSLRLASSTDTQYF.

This clone was detected once. V usage is TRBV19 and J usage is TRBJ1-1, with a tentative D call TRBD1 (5 bases). Germline V gene data show CDR1 as LNHDA and CDR2 as SQIVND (reference sequence). The V end was cut by 5 bases, the J end by 5 bases, with 18 bases between. CDR3 length: 15 residues. The CDR3 loop is CASSSNSPGGTEAFF. Written as DNA, the CDR3 is TGTGCCAGTAGTTCCAACTCCCCGGGGGGGACTGAAGCTTTCTTT.

The rearrangement uses TRBV4-1 and TRBJ2-2; 7 bases line up with TRBD2. CDR3 length: 18 residues. Trimming at V came to 0 bases and at J to 0 bases, leaving 7 bases not matched to a gene. In germline, CDR1 is MGHRA, CDR2 YSYEKL. The CDR3 DNA is TGCGCCAGCAGCCAAGAGTGGGCTAGCGGAGCGAACACCGGGGAGCTGTTTTTT. Its protein product is CASSQEWASGANTGELFF.

The chain combines TRBV29-1 with TRBJ2-2; TRBD2 is a possible D gene (5 bases). CDR1 is SQVTM, CDR2 ANQGSEA, per germline. The CDR3 has 15 residues. The germline V and J ends were trimmed by 0 bases and 6 bases, with 14 bases remaining between them. The CDR3 loop reads CSVEDTLAPAGELFF. CDR3 DNA: TGCAGCGTTGAAGATACGCTAGCTCCGGCCGGGGAGCTGTTTTTT.

This clone has just one count. The rearrangement links TRBV7-8 to TRBJ2-1; D unresolved. V lost 2 bases and J 2 bases, leaving 10 bases between the germline ends. The germline V gene encodes CDR1 SGHVS and CDR2 FQNEAQ. CDR3 length equals 15 residues. The CDR3 loop is CASSLRLSPYNEQFF. The CDR3, as DNA: TGTGCCAGCAGCTTAAGACTTAGCCCCTACAATGAGCAGTTCTTC.

This clone was found once. This chain uses TRBV9 with TRBJ2-1; D might be TRBD2 (7 bases). Germline assignment: CDR1 SGDLS and CDR2 YYNGEE. This CDR3 comprises 16 residues. V was clipped by 6 bases and J by 4 bases, with 20 bases between them. The CDR3 sequence: CASTPDVRGGYNEQFF. The DNA for the CDR3 is TGTGCCAGCACCCCCGACGTGAGGGGGGGTTACAATGAGCAGTTCTTC.

The rearrangement uses TRBV29-1 and TRBJ2-7; TRBD1 agrees at 11 bases. Germline V gene lookup returns CDR1 SQVTM and CDR2 ANQGSEA. J was trimmed by 3 bases and V by 7 bases; bases with no gene match: 5. This CDR3 has 13 amino acids. CDR3 in DNA: TGCAGCGCCGGAGGGACAGGGGGCTACGAGCAGTACTTC. Its translation: CSAGGTGGYEQYF.

The chain employs TRBV7-2 and TRBJ2-4; TRBD2 matches at 10 bases. The germline gives CDR1 SGHTA, CDR2 FQGNSA. Germline trimming cut 1 base from V and 0 bases from J; bases unmatched to any gene: 9. The CDR3 runs 19 residues. CDR3 in DNA: TGTGCCAGCAGCTTAGTTGGGCTAGCGGGAGCACTAGCCAAAAACATTCAGTACTTC. This gives the protein CASSLVGLAGALAKNIQYF.

The chain is built from TRBV10-1 and TRBJ2-1; 9 bases line up with TRBD2. J gave up 14 bases and V 0 bases, and 5 bases lay outside the gene matches. The CDR3 extends over 13 amino acids. Per the germline V gene, CDR1 is WNHNN and CDR2 is SYGVQD (reference sequence). In DNA form, the CDR3 reads TGCGCCAGCAGTGAGTCGACCGTAGCGGGAGAGTTCTTC. Translated, it gives CASSESTVAGEFF.

The rearrangement joins TRBV7-6 to TRBJ2-3, with 7 nucleotides matching TRBD2. Germline lookup yields CDR1 SGHVS and CDR2 FNYEAQ. This CDR3 contains 18 residues. V lost 7 bases and J lost 0; bases outside the gene matches: 16. The CDR3 DNA reads TGTGCCAGCACCACTAGCGTGTACCATATTCCTAGCACAGATACGCAGTATTTT. As protein: CASTTSVYHIPSTDTQYF.

This clone was detected only a few times. The chain links TRBV7-5 to TRBJ1-3. TRBV7-5 is annotated as a pseudogene. The CDR3 consists of 17 residues. Here the CDR3 reads CARSPRGGEGTGNTIYF. The CDR3 region has the DNA TGTGCCAGAAGCCCTAGAGGGGGGGAAGGGACTGGAAACACCATATATTTT.

The CDR3 region has the DNA TGTGCCAGCAGTTACTCGGATGAGGGTACCTATGGCTACACCTTC. This encodes CASSYSDEGTYGYTF. The rearrangement links TRBV6-5 to TRBJ1-2; D is undetermined. The CDR3 spans 15 residues. The ends were cut back, 0 bases at V and 4 bases at J, with 12 bases in the middle. The germline V gene has CDR1 MNHEY and CDR2 SVGAGI.

J is TRBJ2-1 and V is TRBV4-1, with 12 nucleotides matching TRBD2. This CDR3 is 15 amino acids long. J was trimmed by 7 bases and V by 4 bases; bases with no gene match: 5. CDR1 is MGHRA and CDR2 is YSYEKL in the germline V gene. CDR3: CASSPPSGRGNEQFF. The CDR3 region has the DNA TGCGCCAGCAGCCCCCCTAGCGGGAGGGGGAATGAGCAGTTCTTC.

Comments on this clone: At the DNA level, this CDR3 is encoded by other sequences in the same sample as well. The rearrangement joins TRBV7-6 to TRBJ2-3, with D perhaps matching TRBD1 (6 bases). CDR1 is SGHVS and CDR2 is FNYEAQ in the germline V gene. V gave up 1 base and J gave up 4 bases, with 9 bases separating them. The length of the CDR3 is 14 residues. The CDR3 loop reads CASSLGTGSDTQYF. CDR3 DNA: TGTGCCAGCAGCTTAGGTACAGGGTCAGATACGCAGTATTTT.

This sequence joins TRBV7-9 and TRBJ2-7, with 9 bases lining up with TRBD1. The V segment lost 10 bases and the J segment 7 bases; nucleotides outside the gene matches: 14. The CDR3 spans 14 residues. The germline gives CDR1 SEHNR, CDR2 FQNEAQ (reference sequence). As DNA, the CDR3 is TGTGCCACCAGACGGACAGGGGTCGATCCGGAGCAGTACTTC. Its protein product is CATRRTGVDPEQYF. The full variable domain, in which reference TRBV7-9 and TRBJ2-7 provide the parts outside the CDR3, is DTGVSQNPRHKITKRGQNVTFRCDPISEHNRLYWYRQTLGQGPEFLTYFQNEAQLEKSRLLSDRFSAERPKGSFSTLEIQRTEQGDSAMYLCATRRTGVDPEQYFGPGTRLTVT.

V gene TRBV7-9 combines with J gene TRBJ2-7; 13 bases match TRBD2. The V gene end was trimmed by 2 bases and the J gene end by 2 bases; junction bases not matched to a gene: 6. Germline V CDR1 and CDR2: SEHNR, FQNEAQ (reference sequence). The CDR3 contains 17 residues. The CDR3 coding sequence is TGTGCCAGCAGCTTAACGGGGGGACTAGCGGGAACCTACGAGCAGTACTTC. This gives the protein CASSLTGGLAGTYEQYF.

J is TRBJ2-5 and V is TRBV7-9, with 8 bases lining up with TRBD2. The germline CDR1 and CDR2 sequences are SEHNR and FQNEAQ (reference sequence). This CDR3 region has 17 residues. J gave up 4 bases and V 3 bases, and 13 bases lay outside the gene matches. The CDR3 loop reads CASSLPPGGPDRETQYF. CDR3 sequence (DNA): TGTGCCAGCAGCTTGCCGCCGGGAGGGCCGGATCGAGAGACCCAGTACTTC.

The V gene is TRBV7-9, the J gene TRBJ1-1, with D unresolved. This CDR3 spans 14 amino acids. The V end was cut by 3 bases, the J end by 1 base, with 9 bases between. Germline lookup yields CDR1 SEHNR and CDR2 FQNEAQ (reference sequence). In DNA form, the CDR3 reads TGTGCCAGCAGCTTCCCAGGACCGAACACTGAAGCTTTCTTT. It translates to CASSFPGPNTEAFF.

The CDR3 loop reads CASSSLLSEAFF. CDR3 coding DNA: TGTGCCAGCAGTTCCCTCCTTAGCGAAGCTTTCTTT. The chain couples TRBV27 to TRBJ1-1, with D hard to call. Germline V gene data show CDR1 as MNHEY and CDR2 as SMNVEV (reference sequence). V lost 4 bases and J lost 8, with 11 bases in between. The CDR3 runs 12 residues.

This chain connects TRBV21-1 to TRBJ2-7. TRBV21-1 is an annotated pseudogene. CDR3 length: 9 residues. The CDR3 region is CASWSEQYF. CDR3 nucleotide sequence: TGTGCCAGCTGGTCGGAGCAGTACTTC.